The clone carrying this T cell receptor beta chain has a handful of counts. Time point given: pretreatment peripheral blood. The CDR3 sequence is 13 residues long. Trimming pared 5 bases from V and 8 bases from J, leaving 15 bases between. The germline gives CDR1 SGHVS, CDR2 FNYEAQ. This table comes from immunoSEQ multiplex PCR, and its TCRdb copy is limited to in-frame clones, with some not included. The repertoire holds tens of thousands of clones, 84% seen once, with about a sixth in the top ten. The data were obtained in a study of PD-L1 blockade in urothelial cancer. The rearrangement joins TRBV7-6 to TRBJ1-1; D possibly corresponds to TRBD1 (5 bases). The receptor was isolated from a man between 60 and 70 years old with urothelial cancer. This material consisted of PBMCs, taken around atezolizumab (anti-PD-L1) treatment. CDR3 protein: CASSTGGAGEAFF. The CDR3 bases are TGTGCCAGCAGCACGGGAGGGGCAGGCGAAGCTTTCTTT. The entire variable domain, with the rest obtained from reference TRBV7-6 and TRBJ1-1, is as follows: GAGVSQSPRYKVTKRGQDVALRCDPISGHVSLYWYRQALGQGPEFLTYFNYEAQQDKSGLPNDRFSAERPEGSISTLTIQRTEQRDSAMYRCASSTGGAGEAFFGQGTRLTVV.